Following are 3 T cell receptor beta chains from one sample sequenced in a study of metastatic and nonmetastatic thyroid tumors. TCRdb reanalyzed the PCR reads with MiXCR. The sample has more than 20,000 clones, approximately 22% seen once. The entire patient cohort was treatment-naive prior to thyroid surgery. Sequencing was done on a sample of tumor tissue. The receptors here all came from a female donor with papillary thyroid cancer or a benign thyroid nodule (not recorded which). Some clones in this sample may be carry-over from other donors' samples.

The rearrangement links TRBV28 to TRBJ1-2, with D hard to call. V lost 4 bases and J 3 bases, leaving 12 bases between the germline ends. The CDR3 contains 14 residues. Germline V gene data show CDR1 as MDHEN and CDR2 as SYDVKM. This CDR3 is CASSWWQAYYGYTF. Written as DNA, the CDR3 is TGTGCCAGCAGTTGGTGGCAGGCGTACTATGGCTACACCTTC.

This clone is medium-sized. This sequence joins TRBV20-1 and TRBJ2-2, with a possible D match to TRBD2 (6 bases). CDR3 size: 13 residues. Germline lookup yields CDR1 DFQATT and CDR2 SNEGSKA (reference sequence). Trimming stripped 7 bases from V and 6 bases from J, with 15 bases between. The CDR3 reads CSVSGVGAGELFF. For the CDR3, the DNA is TGCAGTGTCTCGGGAGTTGGGGCCGGGGAGCTGTTTTTT.

This clone was seen more than once but under ten times. An end of the junction does not agree with germline; a read error may underlie this. The chain couples TRBV6-2 or TRBV6-3 to TRBJ1-6, with 8 nucleotides matching TRBD1. Germline CDR1 is MNHEY and CDR2 is SVGEGT. This CDR3 region has 13 residues. CDR3 DNA: TGTGCCAGCAGTTACACAGGGGGTTCACCCGTCAACTTT. This encodes CASSYTGGSPVNF.